Listed below are T cell receptor beta chains from one sample, sequenced in a study of human T cells and chemical hapten exposure. MiXCR, applied by TCRdb to the RACE reads, yields one record per CDR3 protein. The profile shows more than 50,000 distinct CDR3 sequences, around 7% of them singletons. The input for sequencing was whole blood, taken in connection with sensitization to the hapten diphenylcyclopropenone (DPC). The receptor source for this set is a woman aged 25-40 years with alopecia areata. Some clones in this sample may be carry-over from other donors' samples. The CDR3 runs from the conserved cysteine through the conserved F or W. Each record gives: CDR3 length, clone size, J gene, V gene, D gene, CDR3 protein, CDR3 DNA. D genes are given only for firm matches. Size tells how often a clone was seen (once, few, many) or the class of an expanded clone, and some rows leave it out.

15	-	TRBJ1-5	TRBV27	-	CASSLSGQGYQPQHF	TGTGCCAGCAGCCTCTCGGGCCAAGGGTATCAGCCCCAGCATTTT
14	many	TRBJ1-1	TRBV7-6	-	CASSLFRDNTEAFF	TGTGCCAGCAGCTTATTCAGGGATAACACTGAAGCTTTCTTT
14	few	TRBJ2-2	TRBV30	-	CAWSGGPNTGELFF	TGTGCCTGGAGTGGGGGGCCGAACACCGGGGAGCTGTTTTTT
12	many	TRBJ1-2	TRBV29-1	-	CSVAEENYGYTF	TGCAGCGTTGCCGAAGAGAACTATGGCTACACCTTC
16	many	TRBJ1-4	TRBV6-5	-	CASSYRSTGKNEKLFF	TGTGCCAGCAGTTACCGATCCACAGGGAAGAATGAAAAACTGTTTTTT
14	many	TRBJ2-5	TRBV5-1	TRBD2	CASSRWTSEETQYF	TGCGCCAGCAGCCGCTGGACTAGCGAAGAGACCCAGTACTTC
13	-	TRBJ2-4	TRBV5-1	-	CASSVGIRNIQYF	TGCGCCAGCAGCGTCGGGATACGAAACATTCAGTACTTC
19	many	TRBJ1-2	TRBV14	TRBD1	CASSQRELQGVSLGYGYTF	TGTGCCAGCAGCCAAAGGGAACTACAGGGGGTTAGTCTTGGTTATGGCTACACCTTC
14	many	TRBJ2-5	TRBV19	TRBD2	CASSMSAGEETQYF	TGTGCCAGTAGTATGTCCGCGGGGGAAGAGACCCAGTACTTC
13	many	TRBJ2-5	TRBV20-1	TRBD2	CSARSAGEETQYF	TGCAGTGCTAGATCAGCGGGGGAAGAGACCCAGTACTTC
15	-	TRBJ1-5	TRBV6-5	TRBD1	CASSPPGTGNQPQHF	TGTGCCAGCAGCCCACCGGGGACAGGGAATCAGCCCCAGCATTTT
15	-	TRBJ1-3	TRBV12-3/TRBV12-4	-	CASSLGVVSGNTIYF	TGTGCCAGCAGTTTAGGGGTGGTCTCTGGAAACACCATATATTTT
17	many	TRBJ2-3	TRBV6-6	-	CASTNPIAGAFTDTQYF	TGTGCCAGCACCAACCCGATTGCGGGGGCCTTCACAGATACGCAGTATTTT
12	many	TRBJ2-7	TRBV2	-	CASNFDLYEQYF	TGTGCCAGCAATTTCGATCTCTACGAGCAGTACTTC
16	many	TRBJ2-2	TRBV11-3	TRBD2	CASSPTSGGNTGELFF	TGTGCCAGCAGCCCGACTAGCGGGGGGAACACCGGGGAGCTGTTTTTT
14	many	TRBJ2-1	TRBV6-5	TRBD2	CASTRAGGHDEQFF	TGTGCCAGTACTAGAGCGGGGGGGCATGATGAGCAGTTCTTC
16	-	TRBJ2-7	TRBV27	-	CASSSKSGARRYEQYF	TGTGCCAGCAGTTCTAAATCGGGGGCCCGGCGATACGAGCAGTACTTC
13	many	TRBJ1-1	TRBV11-3	-	CASSFEQNTEAFF	TGTGCCAGCAGCTTTGAGCAGAACACTGAAGCTTTCTTT
12	many	TRBJ2-1	TRBV5-6	-	CASSLEGGEQFF	TGTGCCAGCAGCTTGGAGGGGGGGGAGCAGTTCTTC
12	many	TRBJ1-1	TRBV12-3/TRBV12-4	-	CASSFGEGEAFF	TGTGCCAGCAGTTTTGGGGAAGGTGAAGCTTTCTTT
15	many	TRBJ2-2	TRBV7-2	TRBD1	CASSFRQGGSGELFF	TGTGCCAGCAGCTTCCGACAGGGGGGATCCGGGGAGCTGTTTTTT
15	many	TRBJ1-1	TRBV5-6	TRBD1	CASSPMTGLSTEAFF	TGTGCCAGCAGCCCCATGACAGGGTTAAGCACTGAAGCTTTCTTT
17	many	TRBJ2-2	TRBV7-6	-	CASSSPRSAGSTGELFF	TGTGCCAGCAGCTCCCCTCGGTCAGCCGGTAGTACCGGGGAGCTGTTTTTT
14	few	TRBJ1-1	TRBV18	-	CASSPTAGVPEAFF	TGTGCCAGCTCACCGACCGCCGGGGTCCCTGAAGCTTTCTTT
14	many	TRBJ2-1	TRBV6-5	-	CASSYSGPHNEQFF	TGTGCCAGCAGTTACTCAGGGCCCCACAATGAGCAGTTCTTC
17	-	TRBJ2-3	TRBV4-3	-	CASSQDDPSGGTDTQYF	TGCGCCAGCAGCCAAGATGACCCCTCGGGGGGCACAGATACGCAGTATTTT
14	many	TRBJ1-3	TRBV6-1	-	CASSSGQSGNTIYF	TGTGCCAGCAGTAGCGGACAGTCTGGAAACACCATATATTTT
15	many	TRBJ2-1	TRBV12-3/TRBV12-4	-	CASSFKFGSGGEQFF	TGTGCCAGCAGTTTCAAATTCGGGAGTGGGGGTGAGCAGTTCTTC
13	-	TRBJ1-5	TRBV29-1	-	CSVRTDYNQPQHF	TGCAGCGTTCGGACGGATTACAATCAGCCCCAGCATTTT
14	-	TRBJ1-2	TRBV19	-	CASSIGGNNYGYTF	TGTGCCAGTAGTATTGGGGGCAACAACTATGGCTACACCTTC
16	many	TRBJ2-3	TRBV10-3	TRBD1	CAISGGAGGMTDTQYF	TGTGCCATCAGTGGAGGGGCAGGGGGCATGACAGATACGCAGTATTTT
13	many	TRBJ1-1	TRBV10-3	-	CAIIAAMNTEAFF	TGTGCCATCATCGCGGCTATGAACACTGAAGCTTTCTTT
17	few	TRBJ2-5	TRBV29-1	TRBD1	CSVDTYGLGTAEETQYF	TGCAGCGTTGATACGTACGGATTAGGGACAGCGGAAGAGACCCAGTACTTC
13	few	TRBJ1-2	TRBV9	-	CASSVTQGAGYTF	TGTGCCAGCAGCGTAACGCAAGGTGCTGGCTACACCTTC
13	-	TRBJ1-1	TRBV10-3	-	CAISSQGPTEAFF	TGTGCCATCAGCTCACAGGGCCCCACTGAAGCTTTCTTT
15	-	TRBJ2-5	TRBV9	TRBD2	CASSASGGEEETQYF	TGTGCCAGCAGTGCCTCCGGGGGGGAGGAAGAGACCCAGTACTTC
14	many	TRBJ2-7	TRBV20-1	TRBD2	CSARGTSVSYEQYF	TGCAGTGCTAGAGGGACTAGCGTCTCCTACGAGCAGTACTTC
13	-	TRBJ2-5	TRBV6-6	-	CASSYQKQETQYF	TGTGCCAGCAGTTACCAGAAACAAGAGACCCAGTACTTC
14	many	TRBJ1-1	TRBV3-1	-	CASSQARKNTEAFF	TGTGCCAGCAGCCAAGCCCGGAAGAACACTGAAGCTTTCTTT
16	many	TRBJ2-3	TRBV25-1	-	CASSEKRRGSTDTQYF	TGTGCCAGCAGTGAGAAGCGGCGGGGTAGCACAGATACGCAGTATTTT
14	many	TRBJ2-2	TRBV3-1	-	CASSQHQTDGELFF	TGTGCCAGCAGCCAACACCAAACGGACGGGGAGCTGTTTTTT
20	many	TRBJ2-2	TRBV7-6	TRBD2	CASSLVPPGVAGGNTGELFF	TGTGCCAGCAGCTTAGTCCCCCCCGGGGTAGCGGGGGGAAACACCGGGGAGCTGTTTTTT
13	-	TRBJ1-2	TRBV6-2/TRBV6-3	TRBD1	CASGETGKYGDTF	TGTGCCAGCGGTGAGACAGGGAAGTATGGCGACACCTTC
12	-	TRBJ2-7	TRBV30	-	CAWRSQTYEQYF	TGTGCCTGGAGGAGTCAGACTTACGAGCAGTACTTC
17	many	TRBJ2-3	TRBV7-9	-	CASSSVRGGARTDTQYF	TGTGCCAGCAGCTCCGTTAGGGGGGGGGCGAGGACAGATACGCAGTATTTT
11	many	TRBJ2-5	TRBV20-1	-	CSASQGSSQYF	TGCAGTGCTTCCCAGGGGTCCTCCCAGTACTTC
14	medium-sized	TRBJ2-4	TRBV20-1	TRBD2	CSARPLAGGLVQYF	TGCAGTGCTAGGCCTCTAGCGGGGGGCCTCGTTCAGTACTTC
16	many	TRBJ2-3	TRBV29-1	TRBD2	CSVESGLASSTDTQYF	TGCAGCGTTGAGAGCGGACTAGCGTCTAGCACAGATACGCAGTATTTT